Listed below are T cell receptor beta chains from one sample, sequenced in a study of response to subunit inactivated influenza vaccine. Using its own MiXCR run on the RT-PCR reads, TCRdb lists one record per CDR3 protein. The top ten hold roughly 10% of the sample, which has some 800,000 distinct CDR3 sequences, less than 25% seen once. This sample comprised PBMCs from blood, obtained about 5 days after vaccination. Receptors were obtained from a man aged 50-60 years who received an inactivated influenza vaccine. Each CDR3 is given with its conserved first and last residue. Each record gives: D gene, clone size, V gene, J gene, CDR3 DNA, CDR3 protein. The D gene is left open where the match is weak. Clone size, where shown, is once, few, many, or a class for clones that have expanded.

-	-	TRBV5-6	TRBJ1-2	TGTGCCAGCAGCCCGGGGGACGGAAACTATGGCTACACCTTC	CASSPGDGNYGYTF
TRBD1	-	TRBV7-2	TRBJ2-7	TGTGCCAGCAGCCCGGACAGGGGGCAGGTCGACGAGCAGTACTTC	CASSPDRGQVDEQYF
TRBD2	-	TRBV7-9	TRBJ2-1	TGTGCCAGCAGCTTCCTCGGACTAGCGGGATACAATGAGCAGTTCTTC	CASSFLGLAGYNEQFF
TRBD1	once	TRBV28	TRBJ1-6	TGTGCCAGCAGGGGACAGTTTGGCTATAATTCACCCCTCCACTTT	CASRGQFGYNSPLHF
-	many	TRBV7-2	TRBJ2-7	TGTGCCAGCAGCTTAGATGTAGGCGAGCAGTACTTC	CASSLDVGEQYF
-	many	TRBV28	TRBJ1-6	TGTGCCAGCACCCACTCCTATAATTCACCCCTCCACTTT	CASTHSYNSPLHF
-	-	TRBV4-2	TRBJ2-6	TGTGCCAGCAGCCAAGGGGGCGGACGGGCCCCTCTCTCTGGGGCCAACGTCCTGACTTTC	CASSQGGGRAPLSGANVLTF
TRBD2	-	TRBV24-1	TRBJ2-3	TGTGCCACCAGTGACCGGACTAGCGCAGGCGGTCCGCAGTATTTT	CATSDRTSAGGPQYF
-	few	TRBV10-1	TRBJ2-7	TGCGCCAGCCGTATTCTACAGGGAGACCCTGGCGAGCAGTACTTC	CASRILQGDPGEQYF
TRBD1	few	TRBV5-1	TRBJ2-1	TGCGCCAGCAGCTCCGGGACAGGGGGTGGTGAGCAGTTCTTC	CASSSGTGGGEQFF
-	-	TRBV7-7	TRBJ2-1	TGTGCTAGCAGCTTAGGGGATGGGTACTACAATGAGCAGTTCTTC	CASSLGDGYYNEQFF
-	-	TRBV5-1	TRBJ2-5	TGCGCCAGCAGCCCGGATAACGAAGAGACCCAGTACTTC	CASSPDNEETQYF
TRBD2	once	TRBV20-1	TRBJ2-5	TGCAGTAGGACTAGCGGGAGAGAGACCCAGTACTTC	CSRTSGRETQYF
TRBD1	-	TRBV20-1	TRBJ1-3	TGCAGTGCTAGAGAGTACGGGACAGGGGAATCTGGAAACACCATATATTTT	CSAREYGTGESGNTIYF
-	few	TRBV29-1	TRBJ1-2	TGCAGCGTTCGACAGCCTCCCTATGGCTACACCTTC	CSVRQPPYGYTF
-	few	TRBV12-3/TRBV12-4	TRBJ1-1	TGTGCCAGCAGTAGTAGCGGACACCACGCATTT	CASSSSGHHAF
-	many	TRBV5-5	TRBJ2-5	TGTGCCAGCAGCCCCCATCAGCGGACCGGAGAGACCCAGTACTTC	CASSPHQRTGETQYF